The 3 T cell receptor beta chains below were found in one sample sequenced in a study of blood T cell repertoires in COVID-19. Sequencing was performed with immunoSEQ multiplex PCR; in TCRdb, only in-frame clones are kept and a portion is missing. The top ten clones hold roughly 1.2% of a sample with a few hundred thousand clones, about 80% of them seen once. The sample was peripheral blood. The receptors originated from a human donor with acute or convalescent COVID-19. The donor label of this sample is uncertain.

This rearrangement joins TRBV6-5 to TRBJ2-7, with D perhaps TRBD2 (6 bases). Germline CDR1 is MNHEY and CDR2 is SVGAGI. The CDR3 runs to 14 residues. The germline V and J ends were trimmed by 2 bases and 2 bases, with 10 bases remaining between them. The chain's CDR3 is CASSYSGRPYEQYF. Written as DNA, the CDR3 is TGTGCCAGCAGTTACAGCGGGCGCCCCTACGAGCAGTACTTC.

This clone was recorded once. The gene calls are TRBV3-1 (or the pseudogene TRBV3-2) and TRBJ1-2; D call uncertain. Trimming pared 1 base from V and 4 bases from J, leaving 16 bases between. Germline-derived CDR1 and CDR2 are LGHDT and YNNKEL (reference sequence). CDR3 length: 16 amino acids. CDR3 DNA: TGTGCCAGCAGCCAAGGGGTATTTGGTGCTAGCTATGGCTACACCTTC. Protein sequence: CASSQGVFGASYGYTF.

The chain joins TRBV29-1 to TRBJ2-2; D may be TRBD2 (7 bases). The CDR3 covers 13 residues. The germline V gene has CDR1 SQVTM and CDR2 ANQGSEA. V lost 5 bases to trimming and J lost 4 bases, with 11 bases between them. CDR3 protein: CSVWRGGTGELFF. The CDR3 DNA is TGCAGCGTTTGGAGGGGGGGCACCGGGGAGCTGTTTTTT.